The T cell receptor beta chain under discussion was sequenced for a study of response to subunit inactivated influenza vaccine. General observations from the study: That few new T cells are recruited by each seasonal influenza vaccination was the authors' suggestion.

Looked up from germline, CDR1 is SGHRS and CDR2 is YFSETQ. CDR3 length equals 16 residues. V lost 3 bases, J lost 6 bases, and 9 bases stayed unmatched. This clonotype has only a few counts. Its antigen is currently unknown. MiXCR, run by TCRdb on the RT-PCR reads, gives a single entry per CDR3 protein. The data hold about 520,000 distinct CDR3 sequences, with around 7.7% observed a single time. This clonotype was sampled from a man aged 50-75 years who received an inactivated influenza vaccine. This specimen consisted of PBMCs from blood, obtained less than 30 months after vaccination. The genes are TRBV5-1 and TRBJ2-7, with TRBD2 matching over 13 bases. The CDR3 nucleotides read TGCGCCAGCAGCTGGACAACTAGCGGGGGGGCAAGCGAGCAGTACTTC. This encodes CASSWTTSGGASEQYF.